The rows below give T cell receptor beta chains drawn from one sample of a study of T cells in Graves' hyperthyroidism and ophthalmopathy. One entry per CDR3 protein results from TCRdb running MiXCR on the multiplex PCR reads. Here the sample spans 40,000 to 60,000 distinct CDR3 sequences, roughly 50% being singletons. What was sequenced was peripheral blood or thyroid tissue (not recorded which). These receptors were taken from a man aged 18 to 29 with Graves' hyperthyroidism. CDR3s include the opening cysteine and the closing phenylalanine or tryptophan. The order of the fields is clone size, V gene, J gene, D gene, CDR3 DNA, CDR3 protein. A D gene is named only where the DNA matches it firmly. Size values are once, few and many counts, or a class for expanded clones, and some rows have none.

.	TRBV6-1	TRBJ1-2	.	TGTGCCATCAGTGAAGCTGACTATGGCTACACCTTC	CAISEADYGYTF
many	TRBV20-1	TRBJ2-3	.	TGCAGTGCTAGAGCGGCGGCTACTCGAGGCACAGATACGCAGTATTTT	CSARAAATRGTDTQYF
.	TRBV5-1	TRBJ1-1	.	TGCGCCAGCAGTTTGGGGGTTGAAGCTTTCTTT	CASSLGVEAFF
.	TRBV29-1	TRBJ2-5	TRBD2	TGCAGCGTTGCGTTGGGGGGACTAGCGGGAGAAGAGACCCAGTACTTC	CSVALGGLAGEETQYF
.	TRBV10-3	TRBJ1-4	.	TGTGCGTCACGGGAGGCTCAGGGGAGTGAAAAACTGTTTTTT	CASREAQGSEKLFF
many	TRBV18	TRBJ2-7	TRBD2	TGTGCCAGCTCACCCCCGGGACTAGCCTACGAGCAGTACTTC	CASSPPGLAYEQYF
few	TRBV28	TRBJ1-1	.	TGTGCCAGCAGTTCCGGGGCCCGGAGGATGAACACTGAAGCTTTCTTT	CASSSGARRMNTEAFF
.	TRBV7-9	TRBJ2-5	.	TGTGCCAGCAGCTTTTTCATGGGACAAGAGACCCAGTACTTC	CASSFFMGQETQYF
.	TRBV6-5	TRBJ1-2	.	TGTGACAGCAGTTCGGCAGGGTCCTCTTTTATTGGCTACACCTTC	CDSSSAGSSFIGYTF
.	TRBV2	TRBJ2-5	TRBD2	TGTGCCAGTAGTTTCACTAGCGGGGCGGAGACCCAGCACTTC	CASSFTSGAETQHF
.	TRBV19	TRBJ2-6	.	TGTGCCAGTAGTGGGGGCAGGGCCATCTCTGGGGCCAACGTCCTGACTTTC	CASSGGRAISGANVLTF
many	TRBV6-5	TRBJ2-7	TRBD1	TGTGCCAGCAGTTACGAGGGGGCCTCTATCTACGAGCAGTACTTC	CASSYEGASIYEQYF
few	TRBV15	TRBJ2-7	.	TGTGCCACCAGCAGAGATAGCAGTTACGAGCAGTACTTC	CATSRDSSYEQYF
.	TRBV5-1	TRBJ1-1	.	TGCGCCAGCAGCTTAGCGGAGGAAGCTTTCTTT	CASSLAEEAFF
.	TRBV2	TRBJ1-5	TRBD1	TGTGCCAGCAGTAAACAGGGGACGCTCAACAATCAGCCCCAGCATTTT	CASSKQGTLNNQPQHF
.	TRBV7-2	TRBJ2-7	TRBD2	TGTGCCAGCAGCTTAGTTAGCGGGTACTCCTACGAGCAGTACTTC	CASSLVSGYSYEQYF
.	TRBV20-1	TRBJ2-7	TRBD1	TGCAGTGCTAGGACAGGGTATAGGAACGAGTTC	CSARTGYRNEF
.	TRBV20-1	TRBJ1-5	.	TGCAGTGCCATCCCCGGACCCATTAGCAATCAGCCCCAGCATTTT	CSAIPGPISNQPQHF
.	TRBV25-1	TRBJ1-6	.	TGTGCCAGCGAGGACGCAGGGAGGTATTCACCCCTCCACTTT	CASEDAGRYSPLHF
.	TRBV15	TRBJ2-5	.	TGTGCCATCGCAAGGGGGCAAGAGACCCAGTACTTC	CAIARGQETQYF
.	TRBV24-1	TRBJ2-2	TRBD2	TGTGCCACCAGTGACCACGGGACTAGCGGGGGCTTTAACACCGGGGAGCTGTTTTTT	CATSDHGTSGGFNTGELFF
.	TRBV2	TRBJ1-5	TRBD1	TGTGCCAGCAGGGGACAGGGGAATCAGCCCCAGCATTTT	CASRGQGNQPQHF
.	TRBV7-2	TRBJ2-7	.	TGTGCCAGCAGCTTAGGGCAGGCCTACGAGCAGCACTTC	CASSLGQAYEQHF
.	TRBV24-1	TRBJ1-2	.	TGTGCCACAGCCCAAGGAGACGTAGGCGGCTACACCTTC	CATAQGDVGGYTF
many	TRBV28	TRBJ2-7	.	TGTGCCAGCAGCTCCCACACCTCCTACGAGCAGTACTTC	CASSSHTSYEQYF
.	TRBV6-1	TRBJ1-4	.	TGTGCCAGCAGCGAACGGGGGGTCGTGAGTGGAAAACGGTTTTTT	CASSERGVVSGKRFF
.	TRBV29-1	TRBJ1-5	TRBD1	TGCAGCGTTGAAGATCGGACAGGCCTGAATCAGCCCCAGCATTTT	CSVEDRTGLNQPQHF
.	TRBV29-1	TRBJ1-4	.	TGCAGCGTTGAAGGGGCAGAGGAAAAACTGTTTTTT	CSVEGAEEKLFF
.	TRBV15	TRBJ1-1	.	TGTGCCAGCAGCCAAGGGGAAACTGAAGCTTTCTTT	CASSQGETEAFF
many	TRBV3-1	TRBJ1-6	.	TGTGCCAGCAGCCAAGGTATAACAGCCGTTCTGCCCCTCCACTTT	CASSQGITAVLPLHF
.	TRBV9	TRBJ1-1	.	TGTGCCAGCAGCGTGGGGACAAGGACTTCTGAAGCTTTCTTT	CASSVGTRTSEAFF
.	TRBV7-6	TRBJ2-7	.	TGTGCCAGCAGTGGCATCGAGCAGTACTTC	CASSGIEQYF
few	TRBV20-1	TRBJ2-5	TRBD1	TGCAGTGCTAGAGCGGGGACAGGGCTTGCAGAGACCCAGTACTTC	CSARAGTGLAETQYF
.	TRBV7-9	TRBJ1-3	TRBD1	TGTGCCAGCAGCTTAGGGACAGGCGGAAACACCATATATTTT	CASSLGTGGNTIYF
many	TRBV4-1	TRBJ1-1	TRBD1	TGCGCCAGCAGCAAAGACAGGGGGGGGACTGAAGCTTTCTTT	CASSKDRGGTEAFF
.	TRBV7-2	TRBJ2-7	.	TGTGCCAGCAGCAAACAGGGTTGGGGCGGGGCAACCTACGAGCAGTACTTC	CASSKQGWGGATYEQYF
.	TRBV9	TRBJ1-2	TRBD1	TGTGCCAGCAGCGAAACAGGGGGTGGCTACACCTTC	CASSETGGGYTF
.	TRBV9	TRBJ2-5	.	TGTGCCAGCAGCGTAGACGGTTATCAGCCCCAGTACTTC	CASSVDGYQPQYF
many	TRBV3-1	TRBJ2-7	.	TGTGCCAGCAGCCAAGCTAGCAACTCCTACGAGCAGTACTTC	CASSQASNSYEQYF
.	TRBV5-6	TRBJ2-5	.	TGTGCCAGCAGCTTGGTAGGAGGGGAGACCCAGTACTTC	CASSLVGGETQYF
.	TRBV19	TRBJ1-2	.	TGTGCCAGTAGTGATTATGGCTACACCTTC	CASSDYGYTF
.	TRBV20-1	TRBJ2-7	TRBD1	TGCAGTGCTAGACCTAGACAGGGAGCACGATACGAGCAGTACTTC	CSARPRQGARYEQYF
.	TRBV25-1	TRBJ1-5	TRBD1	TGTGCCAGCAGGAACCACAGGGGACAGCCCCAGCATTTT	CASRNHRGQPQHF
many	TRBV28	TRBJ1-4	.	TGTGCCACCCAGTTTGGGGGCAGGAGTAATGAAAAACTGTTTTTT	CATQFGGRSNEKLFF
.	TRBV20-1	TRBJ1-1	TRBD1	TGCAGTGCTAGAGGCCCAGGACAGGGACGGGGTACTGAAGCTTTCTTT	CSARGPGQGRGTEAFF
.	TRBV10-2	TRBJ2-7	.	TGCGCCAGCAGTGAGAACCGGGAGCAGTACTTC	CASSENREQYF
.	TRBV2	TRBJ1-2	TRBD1	TGTGCCAGCAGCGCCGGGACAGGGGGAAATGGCTACACCTTC	CASSAGTGGNGYTF
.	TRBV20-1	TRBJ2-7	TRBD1	TGCAGTGCTGGGACAGGCACCTACGAGCAGTACTTC	CSAGTGTYEQYF
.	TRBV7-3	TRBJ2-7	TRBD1	TGTGCCAGCAGCCCCGACAGGGGGGACTACGAGCAGTACTTC	CASSPDRGDYEQYF
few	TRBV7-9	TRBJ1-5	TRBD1	TGTGCCAGCAGAAGACAGGGGGCGAATCAGCCCCAGCATTTT	CASRRQGANQPQHF
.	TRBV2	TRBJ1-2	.	TGTGCCAGCAAGGGCAGCCGTACGACTAACTATGGCTACACCTTC	CASKGSRTTNYGYTF
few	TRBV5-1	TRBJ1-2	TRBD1	TGCGCCAGCAGCTTGGACAGGGGCTATGGCTACACCTTC	CASSLDRGYGYTF
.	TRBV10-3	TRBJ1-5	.	TGTGCCATCAGTGAAGTCGATCAGCCCCAGCATTTT	CAISEVDQPQHF